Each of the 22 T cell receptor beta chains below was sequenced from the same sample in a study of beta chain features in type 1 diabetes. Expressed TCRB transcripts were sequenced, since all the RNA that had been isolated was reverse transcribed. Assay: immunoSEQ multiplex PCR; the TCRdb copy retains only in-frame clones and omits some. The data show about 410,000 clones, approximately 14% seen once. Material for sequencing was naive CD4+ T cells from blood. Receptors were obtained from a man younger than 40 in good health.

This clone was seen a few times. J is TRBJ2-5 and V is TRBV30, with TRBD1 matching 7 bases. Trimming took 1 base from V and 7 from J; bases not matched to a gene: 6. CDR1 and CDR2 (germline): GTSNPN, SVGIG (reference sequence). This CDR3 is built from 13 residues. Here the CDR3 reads CAWSGDRVGTQYF. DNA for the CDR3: TGTGCCTGGAGTGGAGACAGGGTCGGGACCCAGTACTTC.

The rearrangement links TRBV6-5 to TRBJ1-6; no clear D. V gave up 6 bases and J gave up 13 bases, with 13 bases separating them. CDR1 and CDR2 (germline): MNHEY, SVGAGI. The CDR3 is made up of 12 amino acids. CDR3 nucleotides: TGTGCCAGCAGCCCGGCTGGAGGTCCCCTCCACTTT. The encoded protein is CASSPAGGPLHF.

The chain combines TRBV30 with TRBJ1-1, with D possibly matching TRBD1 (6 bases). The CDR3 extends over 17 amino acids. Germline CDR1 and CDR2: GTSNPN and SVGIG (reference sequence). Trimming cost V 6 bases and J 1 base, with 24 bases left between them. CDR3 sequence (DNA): TGTGCCTGCCCCCGGGGGCCAGGGAGCCTACCGAACACTGAAGCTTTCTTT. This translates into CACPRGPGSLPNTEAFF.

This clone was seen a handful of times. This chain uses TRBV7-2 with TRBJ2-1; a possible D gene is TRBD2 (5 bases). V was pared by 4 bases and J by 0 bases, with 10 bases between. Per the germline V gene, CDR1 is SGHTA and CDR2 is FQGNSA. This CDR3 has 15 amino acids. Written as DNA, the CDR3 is TGTGCCAGCAGCTATGACTACAGCTCCTACAATGAGCAGTTCTTC. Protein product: CASSYDYSSYNEQFF.

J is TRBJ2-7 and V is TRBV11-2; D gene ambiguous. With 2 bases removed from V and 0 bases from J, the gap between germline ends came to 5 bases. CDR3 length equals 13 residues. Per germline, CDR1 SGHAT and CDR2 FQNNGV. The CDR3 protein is CASSLHYSYEQYV. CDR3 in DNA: TGTGCCAGCAGCTTACACTACTCCTACGAGCAGTACGTC.

In DNA form, the CDR3 reads TGTGCCAGCAGTGAGGTTTGGTTCACTGAAGCTTTCTTT. Translation gives CASSEVWFTEAFF. This chain uses TRBV25-1 with TRBJ1-1; no reliable D call. The CDR3 covers 13 residues. Germline V gives CDR1 MGHDK, CDR2 SYGVNS. V gave up 3 bases and J gave up 4 bases, with 9 bases separating them.

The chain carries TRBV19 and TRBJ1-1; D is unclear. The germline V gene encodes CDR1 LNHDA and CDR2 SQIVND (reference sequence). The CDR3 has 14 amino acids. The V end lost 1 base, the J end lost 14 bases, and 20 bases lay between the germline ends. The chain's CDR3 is CASSIAPTAGSIFF. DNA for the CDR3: TGTGCCAGTAGTATAGCCCCGACGGCGGGTTCTATCTTCTTT.

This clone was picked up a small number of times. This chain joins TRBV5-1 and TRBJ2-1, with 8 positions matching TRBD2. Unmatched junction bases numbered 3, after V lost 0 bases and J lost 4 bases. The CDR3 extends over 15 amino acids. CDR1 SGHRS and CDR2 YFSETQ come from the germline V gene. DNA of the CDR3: TGCGCCAGCAGCTTGGGTCTAGCGGGTTACAATGAGCAGTTCTTC. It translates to CASSLGLAGYNEQFF.

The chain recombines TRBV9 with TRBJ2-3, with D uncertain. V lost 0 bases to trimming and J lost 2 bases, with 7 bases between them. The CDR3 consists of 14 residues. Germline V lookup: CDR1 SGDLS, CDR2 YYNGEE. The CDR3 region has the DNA TGTGCCAGCAGCGTAGTTGCCAACACAGATACGCAGTATTTT. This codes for CASSVVANTDTQYF.

The CDR3 loop reads CASSFLGRLIYGYTF. CDR3 DNA sequence: TGTGCCAGCAGCTTCCTCGGGCGACTTATCTATGGCTACACCTTC. The rearrangement links TRBV7-2 to TRBJ1-2; no firm D call. Germline values: CDR1 SGHTA, CDR2 FQGNSA. Trimming took 3 bases from V and 4 from J, leaving 15 bases between them. The CDR3 is 15 amino acids.

CDR3 sequence reads: CASSETGGLDYGYTF. The CDR3 nucleotides are TGTGCCAGCAGTGAAACGGGGGGCCTGGACTATGGCTACACCTTC. The V and J genes are TRBV25-1 and TRBJ1-2; tentative D call: TRBD1 (6 bases). Germline V gives CDR1 MGHDK, CDR2 SYGVNS. CDR3 length: 15 amino acids. Trimming removed 2 bases at V and 3 bases at J, with 13 bases between.

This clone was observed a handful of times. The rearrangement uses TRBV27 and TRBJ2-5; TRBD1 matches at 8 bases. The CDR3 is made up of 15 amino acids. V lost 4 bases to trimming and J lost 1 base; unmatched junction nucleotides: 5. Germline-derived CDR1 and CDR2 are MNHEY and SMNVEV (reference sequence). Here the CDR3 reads CASSSLTGGQETQYF. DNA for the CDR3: TGTGCCAGCAGTTCCCTAACAGGGGGCCAAGAGACCCAGTACTTC.

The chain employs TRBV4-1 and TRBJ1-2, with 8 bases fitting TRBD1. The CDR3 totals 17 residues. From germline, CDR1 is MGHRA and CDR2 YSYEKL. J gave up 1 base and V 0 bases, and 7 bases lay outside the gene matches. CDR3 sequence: CASSQDPAGGVNYGYTF. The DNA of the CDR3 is TGCGCCAGCAGCCAAGACCCGGCAGGGGGCGTTAACTATGGCTACACCTTC.

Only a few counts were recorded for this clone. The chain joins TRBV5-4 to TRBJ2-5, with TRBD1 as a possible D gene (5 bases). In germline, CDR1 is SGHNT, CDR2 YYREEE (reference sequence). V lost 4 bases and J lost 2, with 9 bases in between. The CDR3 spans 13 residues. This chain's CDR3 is CASSTTVQETQYF. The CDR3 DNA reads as TGTGCCAGCAGCACGACAGTTCAAGAGACCCAGTACTTC.

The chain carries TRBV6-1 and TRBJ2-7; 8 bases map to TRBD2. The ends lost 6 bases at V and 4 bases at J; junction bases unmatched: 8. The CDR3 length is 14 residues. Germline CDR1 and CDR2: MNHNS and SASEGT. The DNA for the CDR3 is TGTGCCAGCAGCGAGGTAGCGGGGAGTTACGAGCAGTACTTC. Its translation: CASSEVAGSYEQYF.

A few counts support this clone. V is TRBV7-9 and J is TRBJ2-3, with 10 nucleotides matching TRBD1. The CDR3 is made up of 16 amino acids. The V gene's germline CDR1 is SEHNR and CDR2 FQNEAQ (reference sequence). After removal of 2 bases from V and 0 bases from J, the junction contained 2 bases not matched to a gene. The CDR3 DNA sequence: TGTGCCAGCAGCTTACCGGGACAGGGGAGCACAGATACGCAGTATTTT. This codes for CASSLPGQGSTDTQYF. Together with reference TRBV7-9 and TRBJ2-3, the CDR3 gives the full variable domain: DTGVSQNPRHKITKRGQNVTFRCDPISEHNRLYWYRQTLGQGPEFLTYFQNEAQLEKSRLLSDRFSAERPKGSFSTLEIQRTEQGDSAMYLCASSLPGQGSTDTQYFGPGTRLTVL.

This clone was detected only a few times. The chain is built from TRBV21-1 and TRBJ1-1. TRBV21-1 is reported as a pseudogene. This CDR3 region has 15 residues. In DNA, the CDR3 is TGTGCCAGCAGCAAAGTACTAGGGAACGGCACTGAAGCTTTCTTT. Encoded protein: CASSKVLGNGTEAFF.

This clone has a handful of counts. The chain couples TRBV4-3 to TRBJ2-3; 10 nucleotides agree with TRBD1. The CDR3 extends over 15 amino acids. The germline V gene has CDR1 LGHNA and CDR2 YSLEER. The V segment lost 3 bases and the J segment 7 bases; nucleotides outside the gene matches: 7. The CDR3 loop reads CASSQKTGGGNTQYF. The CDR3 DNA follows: TGCGCCAGCAGCCAGAAGACAGGGGGCGGGAATACGCAGTATTTT.

The CDR3 spells CASSQDRAGGVTEAFF. In nucleotides, the CDR3 is TGCGCCAGCAGCCAAGATCGCGCAGGGGGTGTCACTGAAGCTTTCTTT. The gene calls are TRBV4-3 and TRBJ1-1; 7 nucleotides agree with TRBD1. The CDR3 spans 16 residues. In germline, CDR1 is LGHNA, CDR2 YSLEER. J gave up 4 bases and V 0 bases, and 8 bases lay outside the gene matches.

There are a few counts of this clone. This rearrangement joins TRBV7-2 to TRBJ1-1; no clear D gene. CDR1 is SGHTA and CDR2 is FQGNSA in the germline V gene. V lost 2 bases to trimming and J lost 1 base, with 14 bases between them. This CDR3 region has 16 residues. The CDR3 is CASSLIAAATNTEAFF. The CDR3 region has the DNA TGTGCCAGCAGCTTAATAGCGGCAGCGACGAACACTGAAGCTTTCTTT. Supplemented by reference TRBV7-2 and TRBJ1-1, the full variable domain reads GAGVSQSPSNKVTEKGKDVELRCDPISGHTALYWYRQSLGQGLEFLIYFQGNSAPDKSGLPSDRFSAERTGGSVSTLTIQRTQQEDSAVYLCASSLIAAATNTEAFFGQGTRLTVV.

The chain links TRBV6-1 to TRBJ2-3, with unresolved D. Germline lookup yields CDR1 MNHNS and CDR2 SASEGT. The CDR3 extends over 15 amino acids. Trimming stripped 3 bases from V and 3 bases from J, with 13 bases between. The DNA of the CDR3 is TGTGCCAGCAGTGAGAAAGACGTCCGGACAGATACGCAGTATTTT. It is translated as CASSEKDVRTDTQYF.

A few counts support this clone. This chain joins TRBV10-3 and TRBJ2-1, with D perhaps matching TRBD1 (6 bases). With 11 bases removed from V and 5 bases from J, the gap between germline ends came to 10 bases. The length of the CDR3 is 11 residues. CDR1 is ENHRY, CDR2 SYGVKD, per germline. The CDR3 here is CALRQDNEQFF. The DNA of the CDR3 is TGTGCCCTACGACAGGACAATGAGCAGTTCTTC.